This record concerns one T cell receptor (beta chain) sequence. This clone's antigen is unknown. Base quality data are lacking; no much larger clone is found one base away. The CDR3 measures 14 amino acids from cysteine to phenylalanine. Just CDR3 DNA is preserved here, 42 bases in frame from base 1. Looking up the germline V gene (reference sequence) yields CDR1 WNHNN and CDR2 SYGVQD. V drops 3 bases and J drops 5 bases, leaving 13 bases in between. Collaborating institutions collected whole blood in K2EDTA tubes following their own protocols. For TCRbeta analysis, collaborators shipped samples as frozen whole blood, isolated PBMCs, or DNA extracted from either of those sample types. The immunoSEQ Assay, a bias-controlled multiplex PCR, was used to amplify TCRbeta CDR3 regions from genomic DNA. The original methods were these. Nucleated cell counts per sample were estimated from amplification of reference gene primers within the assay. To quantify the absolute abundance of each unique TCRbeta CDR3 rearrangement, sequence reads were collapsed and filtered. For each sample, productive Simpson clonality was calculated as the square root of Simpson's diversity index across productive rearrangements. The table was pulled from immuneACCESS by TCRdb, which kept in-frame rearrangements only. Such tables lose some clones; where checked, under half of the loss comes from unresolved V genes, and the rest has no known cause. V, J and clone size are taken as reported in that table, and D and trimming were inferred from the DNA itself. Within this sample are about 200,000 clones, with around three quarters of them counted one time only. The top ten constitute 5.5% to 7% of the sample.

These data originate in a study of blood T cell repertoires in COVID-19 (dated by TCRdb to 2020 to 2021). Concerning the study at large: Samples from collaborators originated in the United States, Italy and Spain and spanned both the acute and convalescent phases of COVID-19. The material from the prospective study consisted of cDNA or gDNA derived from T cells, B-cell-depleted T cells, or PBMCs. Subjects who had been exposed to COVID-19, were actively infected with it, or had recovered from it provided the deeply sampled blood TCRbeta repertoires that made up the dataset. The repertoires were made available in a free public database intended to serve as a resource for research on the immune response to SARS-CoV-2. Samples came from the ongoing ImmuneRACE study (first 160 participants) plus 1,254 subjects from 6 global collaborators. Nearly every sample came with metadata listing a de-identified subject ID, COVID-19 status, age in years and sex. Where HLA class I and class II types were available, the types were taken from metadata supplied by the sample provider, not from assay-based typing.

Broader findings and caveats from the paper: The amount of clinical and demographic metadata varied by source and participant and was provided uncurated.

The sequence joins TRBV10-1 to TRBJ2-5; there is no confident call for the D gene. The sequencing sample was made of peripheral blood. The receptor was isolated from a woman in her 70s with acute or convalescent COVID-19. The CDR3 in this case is CASSDTDLGETQYF. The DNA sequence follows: TGCGCCAGCAGTGACACGGATCTCGGGGAGACCCAGTACTTC.